Shown below are 21 T cell receptor beta chains from a single sample sequenced in a study of shared clonotypes between healthy human individuals. Using immunoSEQ multiplex PCR, the repertoire was profiled, and TCRdb retains in-frame clones only, with some absent. The sample has 2 million to 2.5 million clones; under 97% are singletons. Input material: naive CD4+ T cells sorted from blood. This sample's subset: CD45RA+ positively selected. These receptor sequences come from a man between 18 and 29 years old in good health.

This clone showed up just a few times. The V gene is TRBV19, the J gene TRBJ1-1; D is unclear. CDR1 is LNHDA and CDR2 is SQIVND in the germline V gene (reference sequence). V shed 0 bases and J shed 1 base, with 12 bases lying between them. The CDR3 loop spans 16 amino acids. The CDR3 DNA is TGTGCCAGTAGTATAGATCTATGGGATGCGAACACTGAAGCTTTCTTT. It is translated as CASSIDLWDANTEAFF.

Details on this clone: The identical CDR3 is also encoded by other nucleotide sequences in the sample. The chain couples TRBV18 to TRBJ2-5; 11 bases line up with TRBD2. The ends lost 0 bases at V and 1 base at J; junction bases unmatched: 4. Germline lookup yields CDR1 KGHSH and CDR2 LQKENI. The CDR3 has 17 residues. In DNA form, the CDR3 reads TGTGCCAGCTCACCACCGGGTCTAGCGGGGGGCCAAGAGACCCAGTACTTC. Translating gives CASSPPGLAGGQETQYF.

The rearrangement uses TRBV9 and TRBJ2-7; TRBD2 aligns across 8 bases. V was clipped by 0 bases and J by 1 base; unmatched bases: 3. CDR3 length equals 15 residues. The germline CDR1 and CDR2 sequences are SGDLS and YYNGEE. The CDR3 sequence: CASSVDGTRSYEQYF. In DNA form, the CDR3 reads TGTGCCAGCAGCGTAGATGGGACTAGGTCCTACGAGCAGTACTTC.

With regard to this clone: Other DNA sequences in the sample encode the same CDR3. The DNA of the CDR3 is TGCGCCAGCAGCTACACGGGGGCGCAAGAGACCCAGTACTTC. It translates to CASSYTGAQETQYF. V gene TRBV5-1 combines with J gene TRBJ2-5; the D call may be TRBD1 or TRBD2 (6 bases each). This CDR3 spans 14 amino acids. CDR1 is SGHRS and CDR2 is YFSETQ in the germline V gene. V lost 3 bases, J lost 2 bases, and 11 bases lay in between.

The genes are TRBV2 and TRBJ2-5; D gene uncertain. V was shortened by 7 bases and J by 2 bases, with 11 bases between the two germline ends. This CDR3 comprises 13 residues. CDR1 and CDR2 from the germline V gene are SNHLY and FYNNEI. In nucleotides, the CDR3 is TGTGCCAGCACCCCTTCCCCTCAAGAGACCCAGTACTTC. Translation: CASTPSPQETQYF.

This sequence joins TRBV6-6 and TRBJ1-2; 10 positions agree with TRBD1. This CDR3 contains 15 residues. V lost 1 base, J lost 3 bases, and 2 bases stayed unmatched. The germline CDR1 and CDR2 sequences are MNHNY and SVGAGI (reference sequence). This CDR3 is CASSYFGQGDYGYTF. The CDR3 DNA sequence: TGTGCCAGCAGTTACTTCGGACAGGGGGACTATGGCTACACCTTC.

This chain joins TRBV7-8 and TRBJ1-4; a possible D gene is TRBD1 (6 bases). V was clipped by 0 bases and J by 8 bases, with 13 bases between them. The CDR3 loop spans 15 amino acids. Germline-derived CDR1 and CDR2 are SGHVS and FQNEAQ. CDR3 region: CASSLATGTREKLFF. DNA of the CDR3: TGTGCCAGCAGCTTAGCGACCGGGACAAGGGAAAAACTGTTTTTT.

The chain couples TRBV5-1 to TRBJ2-7; D perhaps matches TRBD2 (5 bases). The CDR3 extends over 14 amino acids. CDR1 SGHRS and CDR2 YFSETQ come from the germline V gene. Trimming took off 0 bases at V and 7 bases at J, with 14 bases between the two ends. This chain's CDR3 is CASSLAVGVPEQYF. The CDR3 nucleotides read TGCGCCAGCAGCTTGGCCGTCGGGGTCCCGGAGCAGTACTTC. The complete variable domain, with remaining parts taken from reference TRBV5-1 and TRBJ2-7, reads KAGVTQTPRYLIKTRGQQVTLSCSPISGHRSVSWYQQTPGQGLQFLFEYFSETQRNKGNFPGRFSGRQFSNSRSEMNVSTLELGDSALYLCASSLAVGVPEQYFGPGTRLTVT.

This chain connects TRBV6-5 to TRBJ2-3, with TRBD1 as a possible D gene (6 bases). The CDR3 covers 16 residues. V lost 2 bases to trimming and J lost 0 bases, with 12 bases between them. From germline, CDR1 is MNHEY and CDR2 SVGAGI. The CDR3: CASSYTQGTSTDTQYF. In DNA form, the CDR3 reads TGTGCCAGCAGTTACACGCAGGGGACGAGCACAGATACGCAGTATTTT.

The chain links TRBV2 to TRBJ2-5, with 7 nucleotides matching TRBD2. Per germline, CDR1 SNHLY and CDR2 FYNNEI. The CDR3 runs to 14 residues. V gave up 4 bases and J gave up 5 bases; unmatched junction bases: 7. The CDR3 loop is CASSVSEAGETQYF. In DNA form, the CDR3 reads TGTGCCAGCAGTGTATCGGAAGCGGGGGAGACCCAGTACTTC.

This CDR3 is CASSLDDRGNEQFF. DNA of the CDR3: TGCGCCAGCAGCTTGGACGACAGGGGGAATGAGCAGTTCTTC. This chain joins TRBV5-1 and TRBJ2-1, with TRBD1 identical over 9 bases. The CDR3 is made up of 14 amino acids. CDR1 and CDR2 (germline): SGHRS, YFSETQ. V dropped 0 bases and J dropped 7; count of bases not matched to a gene: 2.

This clone was seen a handful of times. This sequence joins TRBV9 and TRBJ1-3; 7 nucleotides match TRBD1. The V gene end was trimmed by 1 base and the J gene end by 0 bases; junction bases not matched to a gene: 4. CDR3 size: 16 residues. Per the germline V gene, CDR1 is SGDLS and CDR2 is YYNGEE. The chain's CDR3 is CASSVQQGYSGNTIYF. The CDR3 DNA sequence: TGTGCCAGCAGCGTACAACAGGGGTACTCTGGAAACACCATATATTTT.

This clone was seen a single time. The chain joins TRBV6-5 to TRBJ1-2, with D possibly being TRBD1 (6 bases). Germline CDR1 and CDR2: MNHEY and SVGAGI. V gave up 0 bases and J gave up 7 bases, with 12 bases separating them. The CDR3 runs to 14 residues. The CDR3 DNA reads as TGTGCCAGCAGTTACTCCATGGGGGCATCTGGCTACACCTTC. Its protein is CASSYSMGASGYTF.

This chain uses TRBV27 with TRBJ1-3, with TRBD1 identical over 12 bases. V lost 5 bases to trimming and J lost 4 bases; unmatched junction nucleotides: 6. Germline V CDR1 and CDR2: MNHEY, SMNVEV (reference sequence). CDR3 length: 16 amino acids. The CDR3 DNA is TGTGCCAGCAGTCCTAGGGGACAGGGGGCCGGAAACACCATATATTTT. Its protein product is CASSPRGQGAGNTIYF.

V is TRBV25-1 and J is TRBJ2-3; D is uncertain. The CDR3 contains 11 residues. Germline V gene sequence: CDR1 MGHDK, CDR2 SYGVNS. Trimming shortened V by 8 bases and J by 1 base, and 4 bases separated the two germline ends. In DNA form, the CDR3 reads TGTGCCAGCGGTCGCACAGATACGCAGTATTTT. It codes for CASGRTDTQYF.

V is TRBV10-3 and J is TRBJ1-6; D may be TRBD1 (5 bases). The V end was cut by 10 bases, the J end by 4 bases, with 11 bases between. There are 13 residues in the CDR3. Germline values: CDR1 ENHRY, CDR2 SYGVKD. This CDR3 is CATGGDYNSPLHF. CDR3 coding DNA: TGTGCCACCGGGGGGGATTATAATTCACCCCTCCACTTT.

This clone was seen a single time. V usage is TRBV10-3 and J usage is TRBJ2-3; D possibly matches TRBD1 or TRBD2 (5 bases each). Germline V lookup: CDR1 ENHRY, CDR2 SYGVKD. The CDR3 spans 12 residues. Trimming removed 3 bases from V and 6 bases from J, with 7 bases in between. The CDR3 bases are TGTGCCATCAGTGACTGGGGGGATACGCAGTATTTT. Protein: CAISDWGDTQYF.

This chain joins TRBV29-1 and TRBJ1-2; D perhaps matches TRBD1 (6 bases). The germline V gene encodes CDR1 SQVTM and CDR2 ANQGSEA. The CDR3 length is 15 residues. V gave up 0 bases and J gave up 5 bases, with 16 bases separating them. The chain's CDR3 is CSVEDVSGEEYGYTF. The CDR3 nucleotides read TGCAGCGTTGAAGATGTGTCAGGGGAAGAATATGGCTACACCTTC.

The chain combines TRBV28 with TRBJ1-5; TRBD1 matches at 9 bases. V was pared by 6 bases and J by 0 bases, with 6 bases of the junction left unmatched. Germline CDR1 is MDHEN and CDR2 is SYDVKM. The CDR3 covers 16 residues. The CDR3 protein is CASRRQGVYSNQPQHF. CDR3 DNA sequence: TGTGCCAGCAGGAGACAGGGGGTTTATAGCAATCAGCCCCAGCATTTT.

The chain links TRBV2 to TRBJ2-1, with TRBD2 matching over 11 bases. This CDR3 is built from 16 residues. Germline trimming cut 6 bases from V and 7 bases from J; bases unmatched to any gene: 11. Germline CDR1 SNHLY, CDR2 FYNNEI. CDR3 nucleotides: TGTGCCAGCAGGATAGCGGGAGGGTCCGGTGCAAATGAGCAGTTCTTC. It specifies CASRIAGGSGANEQFF. Full variable domain (outside the CDR3, taken from reference TRBV2 and TRBJ2-1): EPEVTQTPSHQVTQMGQEVILRCVPISNHLYFYWYRQILGQKVEFLVSFYNNEISEKSEIFDDQFSVERPDGSNFTLKIRSTKLEDSAMYFCASRIAGGSGANEQFFGPGTRLTVL.

The chain is built from TRBV7-8 and TRBJ1-2; 8 positions match TRBD1. The CDR3 spans 14 residues. Trimming took 5 bases from V and 3 from J; bases not matched to a gene: 5. Per the germline V gene, CDR1 is SGHVS and CDR2 is FQNEAQ. The CDR3 nucleotides read TGTGCCAGCAGCATGGAGGGACAGGACTATGGCTACACCTTC. Its translation: CASSMEGQDYGYTF.